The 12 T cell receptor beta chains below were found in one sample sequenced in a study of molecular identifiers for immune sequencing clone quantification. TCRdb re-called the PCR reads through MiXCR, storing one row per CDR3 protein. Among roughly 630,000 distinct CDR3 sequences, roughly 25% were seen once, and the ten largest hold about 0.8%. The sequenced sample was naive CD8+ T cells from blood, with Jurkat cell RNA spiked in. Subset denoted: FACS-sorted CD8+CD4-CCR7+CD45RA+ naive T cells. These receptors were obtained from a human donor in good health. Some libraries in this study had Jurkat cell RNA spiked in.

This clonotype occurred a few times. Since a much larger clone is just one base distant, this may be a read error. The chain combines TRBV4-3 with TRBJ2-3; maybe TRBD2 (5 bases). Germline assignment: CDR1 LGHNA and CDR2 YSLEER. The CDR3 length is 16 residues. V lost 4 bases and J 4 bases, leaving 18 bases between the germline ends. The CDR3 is CASSPDGLSSADTQYF. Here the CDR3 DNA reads TGCGCCAGCAGCCCAGACGGGCTGAGTAGCGCAGATACGCAGTATTTT.

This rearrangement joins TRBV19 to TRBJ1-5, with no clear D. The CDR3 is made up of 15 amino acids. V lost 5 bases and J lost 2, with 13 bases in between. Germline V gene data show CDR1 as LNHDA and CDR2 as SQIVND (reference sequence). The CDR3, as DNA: TGTGCCAGTAGTCTTACGGATTTGGGCAATCAGCCCCAGCATTTT. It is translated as CASSLTDLGNQPQHF.

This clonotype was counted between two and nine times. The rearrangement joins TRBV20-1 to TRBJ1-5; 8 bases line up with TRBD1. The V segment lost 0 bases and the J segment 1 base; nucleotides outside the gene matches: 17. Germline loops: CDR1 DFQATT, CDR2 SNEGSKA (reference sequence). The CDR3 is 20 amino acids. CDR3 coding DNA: TGCAGTGCTAGAGATATTGGTCGGCGACAGGGGAGGTACAGCAATCAGCCCCAGCATTTT. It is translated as CSARDIGRRQGRYSNQPQHF.

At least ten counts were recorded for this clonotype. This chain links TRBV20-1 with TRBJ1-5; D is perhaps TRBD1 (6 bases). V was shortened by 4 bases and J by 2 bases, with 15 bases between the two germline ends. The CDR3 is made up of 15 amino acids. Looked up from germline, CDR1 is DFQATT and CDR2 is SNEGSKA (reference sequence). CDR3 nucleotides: TGCAGTGCTATCGAACAGGGTTGGGGCAATCAGCCCCAGCATTTT. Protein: CSAIEQGWGNQPQHF.

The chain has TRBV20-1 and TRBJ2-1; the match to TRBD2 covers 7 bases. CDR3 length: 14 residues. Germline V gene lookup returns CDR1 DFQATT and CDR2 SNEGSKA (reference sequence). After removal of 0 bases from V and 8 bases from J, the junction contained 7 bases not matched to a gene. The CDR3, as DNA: TGCAGTGCTAGAGATCGACTAGCTCTCCATGAGCAGTTCTTC. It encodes CSARDRLALHEQFF.

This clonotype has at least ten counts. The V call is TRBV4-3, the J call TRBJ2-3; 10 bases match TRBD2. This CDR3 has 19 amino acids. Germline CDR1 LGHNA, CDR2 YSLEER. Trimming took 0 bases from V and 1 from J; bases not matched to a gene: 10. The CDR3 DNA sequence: TGCGCCAGCAGCCAAGATACGGCTAGCGGGAGTATGGGCACAGATACGCAGTATTTT. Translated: CASSQDTASGSMGTDTQYF.

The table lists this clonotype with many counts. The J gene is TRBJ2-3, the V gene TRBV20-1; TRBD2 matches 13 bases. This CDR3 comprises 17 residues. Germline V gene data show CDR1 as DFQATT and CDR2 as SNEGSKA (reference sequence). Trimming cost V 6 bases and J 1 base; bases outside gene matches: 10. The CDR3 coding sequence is TGCAGTGCGCCGACTAGCGGGAGGACCCTACGCACAGATACGCAGTATTTT. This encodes CSAPTSGRTLRTDTQYF.

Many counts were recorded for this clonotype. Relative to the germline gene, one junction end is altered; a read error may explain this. The CDR3 coding sequence is TGTGCCAGCAGCTGGGACAGGGGCTCCTACGAGCAGTACTTC. Translating gives CASSWDRGSYEQYF. J is TRBJ2-7 and V is TRBV5-1; the match to TRBD1 covers 10 bases. Germline assignment: CDR1 SGHRS and CDR2 YFSETQ. The CDR3 extends over 14 amino acids.

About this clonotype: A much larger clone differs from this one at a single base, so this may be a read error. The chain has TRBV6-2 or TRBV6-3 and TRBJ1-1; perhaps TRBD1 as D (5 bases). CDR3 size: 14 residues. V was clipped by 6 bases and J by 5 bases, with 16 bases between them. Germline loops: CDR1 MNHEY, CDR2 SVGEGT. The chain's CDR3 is CASSTNVGGTEAFF. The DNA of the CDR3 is TGTGCCAGCAGCACTAACGTGGGGGGGACTGAAGCTTTCTTT.

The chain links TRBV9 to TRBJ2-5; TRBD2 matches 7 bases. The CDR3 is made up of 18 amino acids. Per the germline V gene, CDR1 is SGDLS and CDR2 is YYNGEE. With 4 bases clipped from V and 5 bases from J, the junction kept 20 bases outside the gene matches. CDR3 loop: CASSPDGAGVGFGETQYF. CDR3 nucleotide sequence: TGTGCCAGCAGCCCAGACGGGGCGGGAGTAGGTTTTGGGGAGACCCAGTACTTC.

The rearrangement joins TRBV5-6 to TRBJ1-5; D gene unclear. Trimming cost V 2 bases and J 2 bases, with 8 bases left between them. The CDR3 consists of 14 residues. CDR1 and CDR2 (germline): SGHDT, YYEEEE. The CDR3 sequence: CASSFLAGNQPQHF. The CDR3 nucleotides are TGTGCCAGCAGCTTTTTGGCTGGCAATCAGCCCCAGCATTTT. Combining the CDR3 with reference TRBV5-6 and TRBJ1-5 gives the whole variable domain DAGVTQSPTHLIKTRGQQVTLRCSPKSGHDTVSWYQQALGQGPQFIFQYYEEEERQRGNFPDRFSGHQFPNYSSELNVNALLLGDSALYLCASSFLAGNQPQHFGDGTRLSIL.

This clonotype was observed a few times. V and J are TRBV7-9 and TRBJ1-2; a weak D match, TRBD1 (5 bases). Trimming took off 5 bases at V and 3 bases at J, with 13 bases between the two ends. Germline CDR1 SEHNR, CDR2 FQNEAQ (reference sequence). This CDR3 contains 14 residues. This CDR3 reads CASSPMDKYYGYTF. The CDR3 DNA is TGTGCCAGCAGCCCCATGGACAAGTACTATGGCTACACCTTC.